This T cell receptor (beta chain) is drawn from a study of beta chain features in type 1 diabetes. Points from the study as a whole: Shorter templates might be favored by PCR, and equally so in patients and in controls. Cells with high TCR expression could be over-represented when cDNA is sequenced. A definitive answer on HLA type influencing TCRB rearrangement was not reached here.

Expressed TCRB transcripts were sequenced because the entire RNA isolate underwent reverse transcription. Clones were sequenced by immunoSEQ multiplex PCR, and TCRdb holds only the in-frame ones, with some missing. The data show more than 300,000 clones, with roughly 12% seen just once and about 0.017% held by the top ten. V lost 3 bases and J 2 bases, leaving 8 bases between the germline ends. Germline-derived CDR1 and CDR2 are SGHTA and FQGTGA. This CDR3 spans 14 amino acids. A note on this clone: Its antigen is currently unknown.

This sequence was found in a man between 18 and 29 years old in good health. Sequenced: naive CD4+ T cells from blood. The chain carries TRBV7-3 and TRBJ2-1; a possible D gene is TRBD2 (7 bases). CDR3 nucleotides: TGTGCCAGCAGCTTCGGGGGGCCCTACAATGAGCAGTTCTTC. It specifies CASSFGGPYNEQFF.